This TCR beta chain originates from a study of human T cells and chemical hapten exposure. Each CDR3 protein gets one entry after TCRdb re-called the RACE reads with MiXCR. The sample lists approximately 100,000 distinct CDR3 sequences, approximately 10% occurring once. Regarding time point: patch test 1, 2 weeks after DPC sensitization. As to treatment: therapeutic diphenylcyclopropenone sensitization with weekly scalp DPC. This clonotype was counted at least ten times. CDR1 is SGDLS, CDR2 YYNGEE, per germline. The V end was cut by 6 bases, the J end by 3 bases, with 11 bases between. The length of the CDR3 is 13 residues.

The source is a woman in her forties with alopecia areata. Some clones in this sample may be carry-over from other donors' samples. The sample was whole blood, taken in connection with sensitization to the hapten diphenylcyclopropenone (DPC). This chain uses TRBV9 with TRBJ2-3; D is perhaps TRBD1 (5 bases). The CDR3 loop reads CASTSDSTDTQYF. CDR3 nucleotides: TGTGCCAGCACCTCTGACAGTACAGATACGCAGTATTTT.